The 9 T cell receptor beta chains in this list originate from one sample, sequenced in a study of blood T cells in healthy people across ages. It was with a sample-barcoded 5' primer and a J-beta primer mix that a second PCR of roughly 7 to 12 cycles was run. MiXCR was run by TCRdb on the 5' RACE reads, yielding one entry per CDR3 protein. The repertoire includes some 1.6 million distinct CDR3 sequences, about 31% of them detected once, and approximately 11% sits in the top ten. Sequences were obtained from blood. These TCRs come from a woman in her thirties in good health.

The V gene is TRBV4-1, the J gene TRBJ1-2; no clear D. Germline V lookup: CDR1 MGHRA, CDR2 YSYEKL. V lost 3 bases to trimming and J lost 2 bases, with 13 bases between them. The CDR3 has 15 amino acids. Here the CDR3 reads CASSHLSGPNYGYTF. CDR3 DNA: TGCGCCAGCAGCCACCTCAGCGGACCAAACTATGGCTACACCTTC.

Only a few counts were recorded for this clonotype. CDR3 residues: CASSNRDFTTDTQYF. Written as DNA, the CDR3 is TGTGCCAGCAGCAACCGGGACTTTACCACAGATACGCAGTATTTT. This chain links TRBV12-3 or TRBV12-4 with TRBJ2-3; perhaps TRBD2 as D (6 bases). Trimming cost V 6 bases and J 2 bases, with 15 bases left between them. The CDR3 sequence is 15 residues long.

The chain recombines TRBV7-2 with TRBJ2-1, with 8 bases that match TRBD2. J was trimmed by 1 base and V by 2 bases; bases with no gene match: 7. CDR1 and CDR2 from the germline V gene are SGHTA and FQGNSA. This CDR3 has 17 residues. The CDR3 loop is CASSLTISGASYNEQFF. The CDR3 DNA reads TGTGCCAGCAGCTTAACGATTAGCGGGGCTTCCTACAATGAGCAGTTCTTC. Looking up the rest from reference TRBV7-2 and TRBJ2-1 gives the full variable domain: GAGVSQSPSNKVTEKGKDVELRCDPISGHTALYWYRQSLGQGLEFLIYFQGNSAPDKSGLPSDRFSAERTGGSVSTLTIQRTQQEDSAVYLCASSLTISGASYNEQFFGPGTRLTVL.

The V and J genes are TRBV5-1 and TRBJ1-3; D unclear. V lost 2 bases, J lost 1 base, and 7 bases lay in between. Per germline, CDR1 SGHRS and CDR2 YFSETQ. The CDR3 is 14 amino acids. Here the CDR3 DNA reads TGCGCCAGCAGCTTCGGGGAATCTGGAAACACCATATATTTT. This codes for CASSFGESGNTIYF. The full variable domain, in which reference TRBV5-1 and TRBJ1-3 provide the parts outside the CDR3, is KAGVTQTPRYLIKTRGQQVTLSCSPISGHRSVSWYQQTPGQGLQFLFEYFSETQRNKGNFPGRFSGRQFSNSRSEMNVSTLELGDSALYLCASSFGESGNTIYFGEGSWLTVV.

This clonotype was recorded a few times. The V call is TRBV20-1, the J call TRBJ1-5; D is unclear. The CDR3 spans 14 residues. Looked up from germline, CDR1 is DFQATT and CDR2 is SNEGSKA (reference sequence). The CDR3 here is CSPGPLDGNQPQHF. CDR3 DNA sequence: TGCAGCCCTGGGCCACTGGATGGCAATCAGCCCCAGCATTTT.

The chain employs TRBV7-2 and TRBJ2-6; D unclear. V lost 6 bases and J lost 0, with 9 bases in between. The germline V gene encodes CDR1 SGHTA and CDR2 FQGNSA. This CDR3 has 15 amino acids. Here the CDR3 DNA reads TGTGCCAGCAGGGCCCAGCCCTCTGGGGCCAACGTCCTGACTTTC. Residues: CASRAQPSGANVLTF.

In regard to this clonotype: This may be a read error, as it is one base from a much larger clone. J is TRBJ2-7 and V is TRBV29-1; D is tentatively TRBD1 or TRBD2 (5 bases each). Germline CDR1 and CDR2: SQVTM and ANQGSEA. CDR3 size: 12 residues. With 2 bases removed from V and 5 bases from J, the gap between germline ends came to 10 bases. In DNA form, the CDR3 reads TGCAGCGTTGAAAAGGGGACCCACGAGCAGTACTTC. This gives the protein CSVEKGTHEQYF.

The chain uses TRBV4-2 and TRBJ1-1; 8 bases match TRBD1. V dropped 0 bases and J dropped 6; count of bases not matched to a gene: 6. Germline V gives CDR1 LGHNA, CDR2 YNFKEQ. This CDR3 region has 15 residues. The CDR3 is CASSQDRQGIAEAFF. In nucleotides, the CDR3 is TGTGCCAGCAGCCAAGACCGACAGGGGATCGCTGAAGCTTTCTTT.

The chain links TRBV13 to TRBJ2-7; no reliable D call. V lost 3 bases and J 0 bases, leaving 21 bases between the germline ends. The CDR3 contains 18 residues. From germline, CDR1 is PRHDT and CDR2 FYEKMQ (reference sequence). CDR3 sequence (DNA): TGTGCCAGCAGCTTCAGGAAACAACTCCTAGTAGGCTCCTACGAGCAGTACTTC. Residues: CASSFRKQLLVGSYEQYF.